Included here is one T cell receptor beta chain sequence, with context. This specimen comes from a study of blood T cell repertoires in COVID-19. Study at large: Material from acute and convalescent COVID-19 was sourced from the United States, Italy and Spain. The cDNA or gDNA used as material had been derived from T cells, B-cell-depleted T cells, or PBMCs.

Original methodology: The assay estimated nucleated cells by amplifying reference gene primers. Assay: immunoSEQ multiplex PCR; the TCRdb copy retains only in-frame clones and omits some. For V, J and clone size, that table is used; D and trimming come from the DNA. Of approximately 190,000 clones in the sample, over 75% were seen once. Germline-derived CDR1 and CDR2 are KGHDR and SFDVKD. CDR3 length equals 13 residues. V was pared by 8 bases and J by 0 bases, with 6 bases between. Sequenced: peripheral blood. The chain is built from TRBV24-1 and TRBJ2-2; D remains ambiguous. The sequence was collected from a man aged 80 or over with acute or convalescent COVID-19. The CDR3 sequence: CATMRSNTGELFF. The DNA for the CDR3 is TGTGCCACCATGAGATCGAACACCGGGGAGCTGTTTTTT.